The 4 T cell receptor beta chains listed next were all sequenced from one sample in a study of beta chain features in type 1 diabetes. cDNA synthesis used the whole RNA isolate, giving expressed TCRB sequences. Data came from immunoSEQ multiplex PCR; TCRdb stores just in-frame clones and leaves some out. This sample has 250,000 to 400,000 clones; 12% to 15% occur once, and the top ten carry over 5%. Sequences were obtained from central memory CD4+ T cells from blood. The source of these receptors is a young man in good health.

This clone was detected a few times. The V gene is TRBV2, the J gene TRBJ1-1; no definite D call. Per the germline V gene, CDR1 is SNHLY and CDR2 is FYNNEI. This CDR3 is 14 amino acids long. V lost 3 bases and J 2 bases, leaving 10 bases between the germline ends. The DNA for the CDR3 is TGTGCCAGCAGTGAGCAGGTGGGCAACACTGAAGCTTTCTTT. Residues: CASSEQVGNTEAFF.

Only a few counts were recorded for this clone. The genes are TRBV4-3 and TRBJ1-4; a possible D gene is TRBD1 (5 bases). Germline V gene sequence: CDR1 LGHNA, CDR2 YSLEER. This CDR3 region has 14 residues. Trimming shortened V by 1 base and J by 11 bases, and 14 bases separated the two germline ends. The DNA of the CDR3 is TGCGCCAGCAGCCAAGGTTCTAGGGGAGGGAAACTGTTTTTT. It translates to CASSQGSRGGKLFF.

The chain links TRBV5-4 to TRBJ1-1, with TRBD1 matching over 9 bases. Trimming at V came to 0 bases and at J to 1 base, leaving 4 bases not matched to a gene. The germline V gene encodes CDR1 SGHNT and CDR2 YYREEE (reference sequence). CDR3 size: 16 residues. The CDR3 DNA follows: TGTGCCAGCAGCTTGGACGCGACAGGGGGGAACACTGAAGCTTTCTTT. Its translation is CASSLDATGGNTEAFF.

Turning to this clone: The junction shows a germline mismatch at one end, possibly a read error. As DNA, the CDR3 is TGTGCCAGCAGTTATGGAGCAAAGGTCTGCCGCTACGAGCAGTACTTC. Its translation is CASSYGAKVCRYEQYF. The genes are TRBV10-3 and TRBJ2-7; no clear D gene. CDR1 and CDR2 from the germline V gene are ENHRY and SYGVKD. CDR3 length equals 16 residues.